This paragraph covers one TCR beta chain sequence. Its antigen is unidentified. Only in-frame clones appear in the TCRdb table, and some are missing; sequencing was by immunoSEQ multiplex PCR. This sample has approximately 2.5 million clones, with over 85% found just once. This record belongs to a study of shared clonotypes between healthy human individuals. The wider study: Donors were a couple of women and a few men aged 18 to 49. Findings of the study overall: Generation probabilities were higher for clonotypes shared across all four sorted-subset donors than for unshared ones.

Subsets obtained from CD4+ cells comprised CD45RA+ naive and CD45RA-negative memory cells. The CDR3 length is 12 residues. V shed 4 bases and J shed 6 bases, with 9 bases lying between them. Germline CDR1 SGHDT, CDR2 YYEEEE. This clonotype originated in a man aged 18 to 30 in good health. Some clones in this sample may be carry-over from other donors' samples. J is TRBJ2-3 and V is TRBV5-6, with D uncertain. The sequenced sample was naive CD4+ T cells from PBMCs. As for subset: CD45RA+ positively selected. As DNA, the CDR3 is TGTGCCAGCAGCCTAATTAGGGATACGCAGTATTTT. This codes for CASSLIRDTQYF.